Below are 29 T cell receptor beta chains sequenced from a single sample in a study of cytomegalovirus exposure and HLA in healthy donors. The PCR used 60 Vbeta and 13 Jbeta primers. The repertoire was sequenced with immunoSEQ multiplex PCR; TCRdb's copy has only in-frame clones and lacks some. Of tens of thousands of clones in the sample, less than 85% were seen once. Sequencing used PBMCs. These receptors all come from a man younger than 45 in good health and CMV-seropositive.

This clone was counted between two and nine times. The rearrangement uses TRBV6-7 and TRBJ1-1; D is possibly TRBD1 (5 bases). TRBV6-7 is labeled an ORF, and its function is uncertain. The CDR3 covers 11 residues. Trimming stripped 2 bases from V and 11 bases from J, with 9 bases between. The CDR3 region has the DNA TGTGCCAGCAGTTACGAGGGGAGGGCTTTCTTT. Protein product: CASSYEGRAFF.

J is TRBJ1-6 and V is TRBV30; possible D gene TRBD1, 5 bases. Per the germline V gene, CDR1 is GTSNPN and CDR2 is SVGIG (reference sequence). Trimming pared 3 bases from V and 7 bases from J, leaving 10 bases between. This CDR3 comprises 13 residues. The CDR3: CAWSTRGNSPLHF. In nucleotides, the CDR3 is TGTGCCTGGAGCACACGGGGGAATTCACCCCTCCACTTT.

The chain joins TRBV18 to TRBJ2-2, with D uncertain. The CDR3 extends over 16 amino acids. Germline V lookup: CDR1 KGHSH, CDR2 LQKENI. V dropped 3 bases and J dropped 1 base, with 12 bases sitting between them. This CDR3 reads CASSPYTGRNTGELFF. For the CDR3, the DNA is TGTGCCAGCTCACCTTACACGGGTAGGAACACCGGGGAGCTGTTTTTT.

The chain employs TRBV10-3 and TRBJ2-2; D unresolved. The V gene lost 2 bases and the J gene lost 0 bases, with 4 bases spanning the gap. Germline CDR1 is ENHRY and CDR2 is SYGVKD. This CDR3 comprises 14 residues. The CDR3 DNA reads as TGTGCCATCAGTGAGCCAGCGAACACCGGGGAGCTGTTTTTT. Translation gives CAISEPANTGELFF.

V and J are TRBV28 and TRBJ2-7, with TRBD1 matching over 10 bases. This CDR3 spans 16 amino acids. V lost 1 base and J lost 12; bases outside the gene matches: 15. The germline CDR1 and CDR2 sequences are MDHEN and SYDVKM. DNA of the CDR3: TGTGCCAGCAGTTTATTGCGGGGGACAGGGGCGGGAAGCGGGTACTTC. Translation: CASSLLRGTGAGSGYF.

Written as DNA, the CDR3 is TGTGCCAGCAGCTCTACAGGGGGCTCTGGCTATGGCTACACCTTC. Its protein is CASSSTGGSGYGYTF. The chain carries TRBV7-8 and TRBJ1-2; TRBD1 aligns across 9 bases. Germline loops: CDR1 SGHVS, CDR2 FQNEAQ. The CDR3 covers 15 residues. V gave up 4 bases and J gave up 4 bases; unmatched junction bases: 7.

This clone was recorded once. The chain uses TRBV4-2 and TRBJ1-6; D might be TRBD1 (5 bases). The V end was cut by 3 bases, the J end by 9 bases, with 15 bases between. This CDR3 has 15 residues. Per the germline V gene, CDR1 is LGHNA and CDR2 is YNFKEQ. The CDR3 spells CASSQRDLMGSPLHF. The CDR3 nucleotides are TGTGCCAGCAGCCAGCGGGACTTGATGGGTTCACCCCTCCACTTT.

This sequence joins TRBV6-4 and TRBJ2-7; 7 nucleotides align to TRBD2. CDR3 length: 12 residues. Trimming removed 2 bases from V and 7 bases from J; junction bases left unmatched: 2. Germline V gives CDR1 MRHNA, CDR2 SNTAGT. For the CDR3, the DNA is TGTGCCAGCAGTGACCTGGGGGGGGAGCAGTACTTC. It translates to CASSDLGGEQYF.

The chain has TRBV6-7 and TRBJ1-6; 7 nucleotides line up with TRBD1. TRBV6-7 is an ORF, with its function uncertain. With 1 base clipped from V and 7 bases from J, the junction kept 10 bases outside the gene matches. This CDR3 is built from 17 residues. The CDR3 protein is CASSYLPPTGLNSPLHF. The CDR3 bases are TGTGCCAGCAGTTACTTACCTCCGACAGGGCTCAATTCACCCCTCCACTTT.

The chain has TRBV19 and TRBJ2-7; 7 bases match TRBD1. V trimming: 5 bases; J trimming: 1 base; junction bases outside the gene matches: 5. The CDR3 sequence is 14 residues long. The V gene's germline CDR1 is LNHDA and CDR2 SQIVND (reference sequence). In DNA form, the CDR3 reads TGTGCCAGTAGTTTTCGACAGGGATCCTACGAGCAGTACTTC. Translation gives CASSFRQGSYEQYF. Based on the CDR3 plus reference TRBV19 and TRBJ2-7, the full variable domain is DGGITQSPKYLFRKEGQNVTLSCEQNLNHDAMYWYRQDPGQGLRLIYYSQIVNDFQKGDIAEGYSVSREKKESFPLTVTSAQKNPTAFYLCASSFRQGSYEQYFGPGTRLTVT.

The chain uses TRBV6-4 and TRBJ1-2; D is unclear. V lost 4 bases and J 8 bases, leaving 14 bases between the germline ends. CDR1 is MRHNA and CDR2 is SNTAGT in the germline V gene. The CDR3 extends over 13 amino acids. This CDR3 reads CASSATWSGGYTF. In nucleotides, the CDR3 is TGTGCCAGCAGTGCGACCTGGAGTGGAGGCTACACCTTC.

The chain has TRBV7-2 and TRBJ2-6; D unresolved. Germline lookup yields CDR1 SGHTA and CDR2 FQGNSA. There are 14 residues in the CDR3. V lost 5 bases, J lost 1 base, and 6 bases lay in between. CDR3 amino acids: CASSRLSGANVLTF. The CDR3 bases are TGTGCCAGCAGCCGTTTATCTGGGGCCAACGTCCTGACTTTC.

The chain links TRBV7-2 to TRBJ2-3; TRBD1 aligns across 9 bases. The germline V gene has CDR1 SGHTA and CDR2 FQGNSA. CDR3 length equals 15 residues. J was trimmed by 1 base and V by 3 bases; bases with no gene match: 2. The DNA for the CDR3 is TGTGCCAGCAGCTTCCGGGACAGGGGCACAGATACGCAGTATTTT. This gives the protein CASSFRDRGTDTQYF.

For this clone: Other DNA sequences in the sample encode the same CDR3. The chain has TRBV11-2 and TRBJ2-5; TRBD1 might be the D (5 bases). Germline loops: CDR1 SGHAT, CDR2 FQNNGV. This CDR3 spans 11 amino acids. The ends were cut back, 5 bases at V and 9 bases at J, with 10 bases in the middle. CDR3 in amino acids: CASSPLGAQYF. DNA for the CDR3: TGTGCCAGCAGCCCTCTAGGGGCCCAGTACTTC.

This clone was detected only once. The J gene is TRBJ1-5, the V gene TRBV4-2; a possible D gene is TRBD1 (6 bases). There are 17 residues in the CDR3. CDR1 and CDR2 from the germline V gene are LGHNA and YNFKEQ. Trimming pared 0 bases from V and 7 bases from J, leaving 19 bases between. Here the CDR3 DNA reads TGTGCCAGCAGCCAAGATGTAGAGGGGGTTCCTGAGCAGCCCCAGCATTTT. It encodes CASSQDVEGVPEQPQHF.

This clone was detected a few times. The rearrangement joins TRBV30 to TRBJ1-4; D gene ambiguous. Per germline, CDR1 GTSNPN and CDR2 SVGIG (reference sequence). V was cut by 0 bases and J by 12 bases, with 14 bases left in between. The CDR3 length is 13 residues. In DNA, the CDR3 is TGTGCCTGGAGTGTACTCGGGTCTGATCAACTGTTTTTT. Translating gives CAWSVLGSDQLFF.

V gene TRBV9 combines with J gene TRBJ1-2; D is possibly TRBD1 (5 bases). The V end was cut by 5 bases, the J end by 5 bases, with 22 bases between. The CDR3 has 16 amino acids. Germline CDR1 SGDLS, CDR2 YYNGEE. The CDR3 loop reads CASSGGVEQVAYGYTF. The DNA for the CDR3 is TGTGCCAGCAGTGGAGGGGTAGAACAGGTTGCTTATGGCTACACCTTC.

The chain has TRBV2 and TRBJ2-2; D might be TRBD1 (5 bases). The CDR3 length is 12 residues. Trimming removed 7 bases at V and 9 bases at J, with 12 bases between. Germline lookup yields CDR1 SNHLY and CDR2 FYNNEI. Here the CDR3 reads CASKDLDRELFF. The CDR3 DNA reads TGTGCCAGCAAGGACCTGGACAGGGAGCTGTTTTTT.

The CDR3 DNA sequence: TGTGCCAGCAGTCCAAAACGCCGACAGGGGTCGCTCTCTGGCTACACCTTC. Translated, it gives CASSPKRRQGSLSGYTF. The chain is built from TRBV21-1 and TRBJ1-2; the table's D gene call, TRBD1, was not cross checked with the DNA. TRBV21-1 is a listed pseudogene. The CDR3 contains 17 residues.

This chain connects TRBV4-3 to TRBJ2-3; tentatively, D is TRBD2 (7 bases). The CDR3 is made up of 16 amino acids. Trimming took 4 bases from V and 6 from J, leaving 20 bases between them. Looked up from germline, CDR1 is LGHNA and CDR2 is YSLEER. CDR3 in amino acids: CASSLLKGGGRDTQYF. CDR3 nucleotides: TGCGCCAGCAGCCTCCTAAAAGGGGGGGGGCGGGATACGCAGTATTTT.

This clone was recorded a few times. The chain joins TRBV7-3 to TRBJ2-1; 8 bases match TRBD1. The ends lost 3 bases at V and 14 bases at J; junction bases unmatched: 9. The CDR3 consists of 13 residues. Germline CDR1 and CDR2: SGHTA and FQGTGA. CDR3 bases: TGTGCCAGCAGCTTCGGACAGGGCGATGTGGAGTTCTTC. It specifies CASSFGQGDVEFF.

The chain employs TRBV9 and TRBJ1-2; tentatively, D is TRBD1 (5 bases). Per the germline V gene, CDR1 is SGDLS and CDR2 is YYNGEE. The CDR3 covers 15 residues. Between the trimmed V and J ends, which lost 0 bases and 5 bases, there was a span of 14 bases. The CDR3 region is CASSVEGASGYGYTF. CDR3 coding DNA: TGTGCCAGCAGCGTAGAAGGGGCGTCTGGGTATGGCTACACCTTC.

This sequence joins TRBV4-3 and TRBJ2-1; maybe TRBD2 (6 bases). V was cut by 0 bases and J by 12 bases, with 12 bases left in between. The CDR3 is 13 residues long. Germline-derived CDR1 and CDR2 are LGHNA and YSLEER. DNA of the CDR3: TGCGCCAGCAGCCAAGATCATGTGCGGGGGCAGTTCTTC. Translated: CASSQDHVRGQFF.

The chain combines TRBV7-2 with TRBJ1-6, with TRBD1 identical over 9 bases. The CDR3 loop spans 14 amino acids. The germline V gene has CDR1 SGHTA and CDR2 FQGNSA. Trimming cost V 5 bases and J 8 bases; bases outside gene matches: 4. The CDR3 here is CASSMGQGYSPLHF. In DNA, the CDR3 is TGTGCCAGCAGCATGGGACAGGGTTATTCACCCCTCCACTTT.

V usage is TRBV19 and J usage is TRBJ1-1; the D is unclear. The CDR3 spans 13 residues. V was pared by 4 bases and J by 7 bases, with 13 bases between. Germline-derived CDR1 and CDR2 are LNHDA and SQIVND (reference sequence). CDR3 region: CASSTLREFEAFF. For the CDR3, the DNA is TGTGCCAGTAGTACCCTCCGCGAATTTGAAGCTTTCTTT.

About this clone: In the same sample, other DNA sequences code for this CDR3. The CDR3 bases are TGCGCCAGCAGCTTAGGGGACAGGGATTATGGCTACACCTTC. Its protein is CASSLGDRDYGYTF. The chain joins TRBV5-1 to TRBJ1-2; 9 positions match TRBD1. V lost 2 bases, J lost 5 bases, and 4 bases stayed unmatched. The germline V gene has CDR1 SGHRS and CDR2 YFSETQ. The CDR3 is made up of 14 amino acids.

The rearrangement uses TRBV4-2 and TRBJ1-6; D might be TRBD1 (5 bases). The V and J ends lost 4 bases and 5 bases respectively, with 9 bases between them. The CDR3 is 14 amino acids. Per the germline V gene, CDR1 is LGHNA and CDR2 is YNFKEQ. The CDR3 DNA is TGTGCCAGCAGCCCGGAACAGGATAATTCACCCCTCCACTTT. Its protein product is CASSPEQDNSPLHF.

This chain connects TRBV9 to TRBJ1-4; no reliable D call. The germline V and J ends were trimmed by 3 bases and 10 bases, with 16 bases remaining between them. This CDR3 comprises 14 residues. Germline CDR1 and CDR2: SGDLS and YYNGEE. The CDR3, as DNA: TGTGCCAGCAGCGCCGAGGGCCGGGTGGGAAAACTGTTTTTT. Translation: CASSAEGRVGKLFF.

The V gene is TRBV10-3, the J gene TRBJ2-3; the D gene is possibly TRBD2 (7 bases). V was pared by 8 bases and J by 2 bases, with 17 bases between. Germline V lookup: CDR1 ENHRY, CDR2 SYGVKD. The CDR3 loop spans 15 amino acids. The CDR3 DNA reads as TGTGCCATCGGTCGGGCGGGGGCCACCACAGATACGCAGTATTTT. Its protein product is CAIGRAGATTDTQYF.